This entry features one TCR beta chain sequence. The antigen this receptor binds is unknown. No much larger clone is present one base from it, and per-base qualities are unavailable. Enrolling through a virtual design, the prospective study's participants ranged in age from about 18 to 100 years and lived across roughly 23 United States geographic areas. Cohort assignment in the prospective study relied on participant-reported clinical history from a screening survey and a study questionnaire. ImmuneRACE Cohort 3 recovered participants were defined by two consecutive negative NP/OP PCR tests, healthcare professional clearance, or symptom resolution. In the prospective study, mobile phlebotomists collected whole blood, serum and a nasopharyngeal or oropharyngeal swab from each participant. Over a roughly 2-month period, participants in the prospective study had the option of providing additional blood draws and questionnaires. Blood samples from the prospective study were shipped frozen or at room temperature prior to DNA extraction.

These data come from a study of blood T cell repertoires in COVID-19 (dated by TCRdb to 2020 to 2021). A note on the overall study: The collaborator samples originated in the United States, Italy and Spain and spanned the acute and convalescent phases of COVID-19. The prospective study material was composed of cDNA or gDNA derived from T cells, B-cell-depleted T cells, or PBMCs. The dataset comprised deeply sampled blood TCRbeta repertoires from subjects exposed to, actively infected with, or recovered from COVID-19. The repertoires were made available in a free public database intended to serve as a resource for research on the immune response to SARS-CoV-2. The samples were drawn from two sources: the first 160 participants of the ongoing ImmuneRACE study, and 1,000 to 1,500 subjects contributed by 6 global collaborators. Sample metadata almost always included a de-identified subject ID, COVID-19 status, age in years and sex. Where HLA class I and class II types were available, the types were taken from metadata supplied by the sample provider, not from assay-based typing. Overall results and qualifications from the work: The amount of clinical and demographic metadata varied by source and participant and was provided uncurated.

TCRbeta CDR3 regions were amplified from genomic DNA by means of the immunoSEQ Assay, a bias-controlled multiplex PCR. In the authors' own workflow: The number of nucleated cells in each sample was estimated from the amplification of reference gene primers within the assay. To quantify the absolute abundance of each unique TCRbeta CDR3 rearrangement, sequence reads were collapsed and filtered. For each sample, productive Simpson clonality was calculated as the square root of Simpson's diversity index over productive rearrangements. TCRdb stores this immuneACCESS table with in-frame sequences only. Part of the clones is absent; in the studies checked, under half of the shortfall reflects unresolved V genes, and no reason is known for the rest. V and J calls and clone size are given by that table; D and trimming were obtained from the DNA. Counted in this sample were under 200,000 clones; less than 85% of them appeared once. About 4.6% of the sample comes from the top ten.

Taken from the germline V gene, the CDR1 and CDR2 loops are MDHEN and SYDVKM. Counted from cysteine to phenylalanine, this CDR3 has 15 amino acids. The DNA shown is the 45-base CDR3, in frame from base 1. V and J are trimmed by 7 bases and 7 bases, and the gene matches miss 10 bases of the junction. The TCR was taken from a woman between 50 and 59 years old who had recovered from COVID-19. The sample taken for sequencing was PBMCs or T cells enriched from blood (not recorded which). Here the chain combines TRBV28 and TRBJ2-4; 10 middle bases align to TRBD2. The nucleotide sequence reads as follows: TGTGCCAGCAATCGAGCGGGGGGGCCTTTGAACATTCAGTACTTC. Its protein reads: CASNRAGGPLNIQYF.